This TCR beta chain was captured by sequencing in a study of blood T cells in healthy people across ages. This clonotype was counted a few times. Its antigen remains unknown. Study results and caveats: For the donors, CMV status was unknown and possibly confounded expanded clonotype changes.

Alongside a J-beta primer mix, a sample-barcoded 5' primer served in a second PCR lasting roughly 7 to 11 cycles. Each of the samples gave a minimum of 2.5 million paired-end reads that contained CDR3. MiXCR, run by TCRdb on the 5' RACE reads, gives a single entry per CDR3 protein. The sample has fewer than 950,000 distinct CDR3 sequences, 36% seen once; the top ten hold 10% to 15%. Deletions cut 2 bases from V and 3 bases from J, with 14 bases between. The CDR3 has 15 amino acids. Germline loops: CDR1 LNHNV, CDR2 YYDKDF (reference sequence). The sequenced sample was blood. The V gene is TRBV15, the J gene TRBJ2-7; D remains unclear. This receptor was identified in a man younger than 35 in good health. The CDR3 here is CATSRKPAWGYEQYF. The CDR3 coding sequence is TGTGCCACCAGCAGAAAACCCGCGTGGGGCTACGAGCAGTACTTC.